The 19 T cell receptor beta chains in this list originate from one sample, sequenced in a study of T-cell memory formation after mild COVID-19. TCRdb independently ran MiXCR on the 5' RACE reads; one entry per CDR3 protein. Of around 470,000 distinct CDR3 sequences listed, 20% were seen once; the top ten hold about 8.8%. The sequenced sample was PBMCs or a T cell subset sorted from them (not recorded which). The receptors derive from an adult woman who had mild COVID-19 (a few samples of this study predate the infection). Cell type and time point are not known.

The chain joins TRBV20-1 to TRBJ2-3; no definite D call. The V end was cut by 5 bases, the J end by 0 bases, with 15 bases between. Germline CDR1 and CDR2: DFQATT and SNEGSKA (reference sequence). The CDR3 is made up of 15 amino acids. In DNA, the CDR3 is TGCAGTGCTCCCTTCGGCGGATCTAGCACAGATACGCAGTATTTT. Residues: CSAPFGGSSTDTQYF.

V usage is TRBV11-2 and J usage is TRBJ2-3; 7 bases are shared with TRBD1. CDR1 is SGHAT, CDR2 FQNNGV, per germline. V lost 7 bases and J lost 0; bases outside the gene matches: 10. This CDR3 spans 16 amino acids. The CDR3 protein is CASNLRDRPSTDTQYF. The CDR3 nucleotides read TGTGCCAGCAACCTCCGGGACAGACCTAGCACAGATACGCAGTATTTT.

There are a few counts of this clonotype. The chain joins TRBV27 to TRBJ1-3, with D uncertain. This CDR3 comprises 17 residues. CDR1 MNHEY and CDR2 SMNVEV come from the germline V gene (reference sequence). Trimming took off 4 bases at V and 4 bases at J, with 20 bases between the two ends. CDR3 sequence reads: CASSSNPDAIPGNTIYF. CDR3 DNA: TGTGCCAGCAGTTCGAACCCGGACGCAATCCCCGGAAACACCATATATTTT.

This clonotype was counted a few times. For the CDR3, the DNA is TGTGCCACCAGCGGCGGGACTCCCGGTTACAATGAGCAGTTCTTC. Its translation is CATSGGTPGYNEQFF. This sequence joins TRBV15 and TRBJ2-1; D is possibly TRBD2 (6 bases). With 5 bases removed from V and 4 bases from J, the gap between germline ends came to 15 bases. CDR1 and CDR2 (germline): LNHNV, YYDKDF (reference sequence). CDR3 length equals 15 residues.

This clonotype appeared a few times. In nucleotides, the CDR3 is TGTGCCAGCAGTGCCCCCGGGGAACTAGCCAAAAACATTCAGTACTTC. Its translation: CASSAPGELAKNIQYF. This chain uses TRBV12-3 or TRBV12-4 with TRBJ2-4, with D perhaps matching TRBD2 (5 bases). V lost 5 bases to trimming and J lost 0 bases, with 14 bases between them. The CDR3 extends over 16 amino acids.

This rearrangement joins TRBV12-3 or TRBV12-4 to TRBJ1-3; no firm D call. CDR3 size: 14 residues. V was cut by 3 bases and J by 2 bases, with 8 bases left in between. Written as DNA, the CDR3 is TGTGCCAGCAGTTTTAGGGAAACTGGAAACACCATATATTTT. This codes for CASSFRETGNTIYF.

The chain carries TRBV2 and TRBJ1-2; TRBD1 might be the D (6 bases). CDR3 length: 14 amino acids. The germline V gene encodes CDR1 SNHLY and CDR2 FYNNEI. V was trimmed by 6 bases and J by 4 bases, leaving 15 bases between them. The CDR3 sequence is CASSRDKGGYGYTF. CDR3 DNA sequence: TGTGCCAGCAGCCGGGACAAGGGGGGCTATGGCTACACCTTC.

This clonotype was seen a handful of times. This chain connects TRBV12-3 or TRBV12-4 to TRBJ2-3, with D perhaps matching TRBD2 (5 bases). The CDR3 runs to 11 residues. V lost 6 bases and J lost 11, with 12 bases in between. The CDR3: CASSHGLEQYF. CDR3 sequence (DNA): TGTGCCAGCAGCCACGGACTGGAGCAGTATTTT.

CDR3 nucleotides: TGCGCCAGCAGCTTGGATACCTCCCTCTATGGCTACACCTTC. This sequence encodes CASSLDTSLYGYTF. The rearrangement uses TRBV5-1 and TRBJ1-2; no clear D. Germline assignment: CDR1 SGHRS and CDR2 YFSETQ. The CDR3 has 14 amino acids. V dropped 0 bases and J dropped 4 bases, with 10 bases sitting between them.

This clonotype was observed at least ten times. The chain links TRBV19 to TRBJ1-2; 7 bases match TRBD1. The junction had 9 bases not matched to a gene; V was cut back by 4 bases and J by 7 bases. Looked up from germline, CDR1 is LNHDA and CDR2 is SQIVND (reference sequence). This CDR3 region has 14 residues. The CDR3 region is CASSTGQLLGGYTF. DNA of the CDR3: TGTGCCAGTAGTACGGGACAGCTCTTGGGTGGCTACACCTTC.

The V and J genes are TRBV27 and TRBJ1-4; a weak D match, TRBD1 (5 bases). Per the germline V gene, CDR1 is MNHEY and CDR2 is SMNVEV (reference sequence). Trimming removed 5 bases at V and 0 bases at J, with 10 bases between. There are 15 residues in the CDR3. CDR3 sequence (DNA): TGTGCCAGCAGTCCCAGGGTTCCAACTAATGAAAAACTGTTTTTT. Encoded protein: CASSPRVPTNEKLFF.

This clonotype turned up a few times. The rearrangement uses TRBV5-5 and TRBJ2-5, with D perhaps assigned TRBD1 or TRBD2 (5 bases each). The V and J ends lost 0 bases and 1 base respectively, with 7 bases between them. Germline CDR1 reads SGHKS; CDR2 reads YYEKEE (reference sequence). The CDR3 totals 14 residues. The CDR3 DNA reads as TGTGCCAGCAGCTTGGAGGGGACCCAAGAGACCCAGTACTTC. Its translation is CASSLEGTQETQYF.

This sequence joins TRBV5-1 and TRBJ2-5; possible D gene TRBD2, 6 bases. The CDR3 is made up of 15 amino acids. Germline loops: CDR1 SGHRS, CDR2 YFSETQ. V lost 2 bases and J 2 bases, leaving 13 bases between the germline ends. The CDR3 DNA follows: TGCGCCAGCAGCTTCATCCCCGGGGGACAAGAGACCCAGTACTTC. It translates to CASSFIPGGQETQYF.

This clonotype was picked up a small number of times. The rearrangement uses TRBV6-6 and TRBJ2-1; D perhaps matches TRBD1 (5 bases). The V end was cut by 5 bases, the J end by 7 bases, with 12 bases between. The germline V gene has CDR1 MNHNY and CDR2 SVGAGI (reference sequence). The CDR3 runs to 13 residues. In DNA form, the CDR3 reads TGTGCCAGCAGTCTCGAAGGGGCTAATGAGCAGTTCTTC. Protein product: CASSLEGANEQFF.

A few counts support this clonotype. V is TRBV7-9 and J is TRBJ2-7, with TRBD2 identical over 8 bases. The CDR3 sequence is 15 residues long. The trim removed 5 bases at V and 1 base at J, leaving 7 bases unmatched. The germline CDR1 and CDR2 sequences are SEHNR and FQNEAQ (reference sequence). CDR3 bases: TGTGCCAGCAGCAATACTAGCGGCTCTTCCTACGAGCAGTACTTC. This encodes CASSNTSGSSYEQYF.

The chain carries TRBV3-1 and TRBJ2-7, with D perhaps matching TRBD1 or TRBD2 (6 bases each). Looked up from germline, CDR1 is LGHDT and CDR2 is YNNKEL (reference sequence). V shed 1 base and J shed 7 bases, with 17 bases lying between them. This CDR3 comprises 15 residues. The CDR3 DNA is TGTGCCAGCAGCCAAGGGGGGCTTCGGGGGCGTGAGCAGTACTTC. Amino acids: CASSQGGLRGREQYF.

This clonotype has just a few counts. The chain carries TRBV27 and TRBJ1-5; 7 nucleotides align to TRBD1. J gave up 6 bases and V 8 bases, and 7 bases lay outside the gene matches. The CDR3 length is 13 residues. CDR1 is MNHEY, CDR2 SMNVEV, per germline (reference sequence). CDR3: CASGTPGGQPQHF. The CDR3 region has the DNA TGTGCCAGCGGAACCCCAGGGGGTCAGCCCCAGCATTTT.

This clonotype appeared a few times. The chain links TRBV29-1 to TRBJ2-3, with D possibly called TRBD1 or TRBD2 (5 bases each). The CDR3 is 13 residues long. The V end was cut by 3 bases, the J end by 4 bases, with 11 bases between. Germline V gene data show CDR1 as SQVTM and CDR2 as ANQGSEA. CDR3 sequence: CSVDRQGADTQYF. The CDR3 DNA reads as TGCAGCGTTGATAGGCAGGGAGCAGATACGCAGTATTTT.

The CDR3 DNA reads TGTGCCAGCAGTAGGGTTCAAGCCAACTATGGCTACACCTTC. It codes for CASSRVQANYGYTF. This chain links TRBV6-5 with TRBJ1-2; no clear D gene. CDR1 and CDR2 from the germline V gene are MNHEY and SVGAGI. The V and J ends lost 5 bases and 2 bases respectively, with 12 bases between them. CDR3 length equals 14 residues.